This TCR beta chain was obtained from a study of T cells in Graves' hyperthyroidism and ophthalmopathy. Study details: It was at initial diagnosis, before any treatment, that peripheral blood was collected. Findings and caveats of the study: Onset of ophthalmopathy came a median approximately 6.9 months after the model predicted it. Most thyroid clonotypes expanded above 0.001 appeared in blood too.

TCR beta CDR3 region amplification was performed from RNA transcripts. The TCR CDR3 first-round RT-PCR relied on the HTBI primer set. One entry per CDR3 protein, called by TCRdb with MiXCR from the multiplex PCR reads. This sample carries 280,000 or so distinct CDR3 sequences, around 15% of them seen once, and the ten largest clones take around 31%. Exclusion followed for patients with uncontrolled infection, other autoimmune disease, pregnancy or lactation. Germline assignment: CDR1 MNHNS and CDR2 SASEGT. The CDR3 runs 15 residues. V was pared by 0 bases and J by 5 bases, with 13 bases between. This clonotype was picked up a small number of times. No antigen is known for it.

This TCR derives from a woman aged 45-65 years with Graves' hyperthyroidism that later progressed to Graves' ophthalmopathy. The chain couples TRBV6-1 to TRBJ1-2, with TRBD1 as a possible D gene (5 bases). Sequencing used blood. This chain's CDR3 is CASSEAGQGRYGYTF. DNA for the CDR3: TGTGCCAGCAGTGAAGCTGGCCAGGGAAGGTATGGCTACACCTTC.